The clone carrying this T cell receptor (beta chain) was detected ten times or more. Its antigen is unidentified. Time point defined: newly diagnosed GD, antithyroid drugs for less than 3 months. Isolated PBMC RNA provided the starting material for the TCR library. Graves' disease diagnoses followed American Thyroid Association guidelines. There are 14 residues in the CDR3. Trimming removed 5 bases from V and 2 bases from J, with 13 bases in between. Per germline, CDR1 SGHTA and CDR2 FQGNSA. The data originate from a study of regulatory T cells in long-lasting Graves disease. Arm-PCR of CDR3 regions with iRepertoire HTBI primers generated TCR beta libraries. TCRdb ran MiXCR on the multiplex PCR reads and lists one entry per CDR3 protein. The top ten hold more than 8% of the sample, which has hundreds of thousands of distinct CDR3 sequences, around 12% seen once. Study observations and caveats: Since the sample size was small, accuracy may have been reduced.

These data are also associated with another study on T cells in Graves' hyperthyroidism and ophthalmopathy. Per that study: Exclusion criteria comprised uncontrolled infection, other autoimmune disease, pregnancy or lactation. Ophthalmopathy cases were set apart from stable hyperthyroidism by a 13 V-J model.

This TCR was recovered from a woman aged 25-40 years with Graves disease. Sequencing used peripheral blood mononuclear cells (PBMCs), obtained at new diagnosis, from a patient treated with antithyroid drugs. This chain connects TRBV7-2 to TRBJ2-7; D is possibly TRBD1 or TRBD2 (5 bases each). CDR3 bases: TGTGCCAGCAGCCCAGGGACCCACACCTACGAGCAGTACTTC. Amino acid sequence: CASSPGTHTYEQYF.